The 7 T cell receptor beta chains presented below share a single source sample, sequenced in a study of pediatric ulcerative colitis. Rectal tissue came from one to two pinch biopsies taken at colonoscopy. The repertoire was sequenced with immunoSEQ multiplex PCR; TCRdb's copy has only in-frame clones and lacks some. The sample has 20,000 or so clones, about 71% seen once. Sequencing was done on a sample of gut tissue. These receptors were taken from a boy between 10 and 17 years old with severe ulcerative colitis.

Of note for this clone: One junction end disagrees with the germline gene, perhaps due to a read error. The chain uses TRBV20-1 and TRBJ1-5; D gene unclear. Germline CDR1 DFQATT, CDR2 SNEGSKA (reference sequence). The CDR3 spans 11 residues. Here the CDR3 reads CSARVGLGLRF. The CDR3 DNA reads as TGCAGTGCTAGAGTAGGGTTGGGGTTACGCTTT.

The V gene is TRBV29-1, the J gene TRBJ1-2; D is unclear. With 5 bases removed from V and 3 bases from J, the gap between germline ends came to 7 bases. This CDR3 region has 11 residues. In germline, CDR1 is SQVTM, CDR2 ANQGSEA. The CDR3 sequence is CSVHSDYGYTF. CDR3 sequence (DNA): TGCAGCGTTCATAGCGACTATGGCTACACCTTC.

The V call is TRBV25-1, the J call TRBJ1-3, with 10 bases that match TRBD1. The CDR3 covers 13 residues. In germline, CDR1 is MGHDK, CDR2 SYGVNS. The J segment lost 4 bases and the V segment lost 10 bases, leaving 4 bases of the junction unmatched. The DNA of the CDR3 is TGTGCCACCTCGACAGGGGGCGGAAACACCATATATTTT. Protein: CATSTGGGNTIYF. Full variable domain (outside the CDR3, taken from reference TRBV25-1 and TRBJ1-3): EADIYQTPRYLVIGTGKKITLECSQTMGHDKMYWYQQDPGMELHLIHYSYGVNSTEKGDLSSESTVSRIRTEHFPLTLESARPSHTSQYLCATSTGGGNTIYFGEGSWLTVV.

V usage is TRBV30 and J usage is TRBJ2-2, with D perhaps matching TRBD1 (6 bases). The V and J ends lost 3 bases and 1 base respectively, with 9 bases between them. The V gene's germline CDR1 is GTSNPN and CDR2 SVGIG (reference sequence). The CDR3 spans 14 residues. CDR3 protein: CAWSQGWNTGELFF. The CDR3 DNA reads TGTGCCTGGAGCCAGGGGTGGAACACCGGGGAGCTGTTTTTT.

V usage is TRBV10-3 and J usage is TRBJ2-1; D unresolved. V was shortened by 8 bases and J by 8 bases, with 16 bases between the two germline ends. Germline V gene lookup returns CDR1 ENHRY and CDR2 SYGVKD. The length of the CDR3 is 13 residues. The CDR3 region is CAISTQSRDEQFF. The CDR3 region has the DNA TGTGCCATCTCGACTCAATCTAGGGATGAGCAGTTCTTC.

CDR3 in DNA: TGTGCCAGCAGTGGAGATCACGGTGGCTACACCTTC. As protein: CASSGDHGGYTF. The rearrangement links TRBV2 to TRBJ1-2; D unresolved. This CDR3 is 12 amino acids long. V was cut by 4 bases and J by 7 bases, with 10 bases left in between. Germline loops: CDR1 SNHLY, CDR2 FYNNEI.

V and J are TRBV6-1 and TRBJ2-3; 11 bases are a match to TRBD2. V lost 0 bases and J lost 0; bases outside the gene matches: 5. Germline V gene lookup returns CDR1 MNHNS and CDR2 SASEGT. The CDR3 is 18 residues long. As DNA, the CDR3 is TGTGCCAGCAGTGAAGCGCTAGCGGGGGGCCCTAGCACAGATACGCAGTATTTT. Amino acids: CASSEALAGGPSTDTQYF.